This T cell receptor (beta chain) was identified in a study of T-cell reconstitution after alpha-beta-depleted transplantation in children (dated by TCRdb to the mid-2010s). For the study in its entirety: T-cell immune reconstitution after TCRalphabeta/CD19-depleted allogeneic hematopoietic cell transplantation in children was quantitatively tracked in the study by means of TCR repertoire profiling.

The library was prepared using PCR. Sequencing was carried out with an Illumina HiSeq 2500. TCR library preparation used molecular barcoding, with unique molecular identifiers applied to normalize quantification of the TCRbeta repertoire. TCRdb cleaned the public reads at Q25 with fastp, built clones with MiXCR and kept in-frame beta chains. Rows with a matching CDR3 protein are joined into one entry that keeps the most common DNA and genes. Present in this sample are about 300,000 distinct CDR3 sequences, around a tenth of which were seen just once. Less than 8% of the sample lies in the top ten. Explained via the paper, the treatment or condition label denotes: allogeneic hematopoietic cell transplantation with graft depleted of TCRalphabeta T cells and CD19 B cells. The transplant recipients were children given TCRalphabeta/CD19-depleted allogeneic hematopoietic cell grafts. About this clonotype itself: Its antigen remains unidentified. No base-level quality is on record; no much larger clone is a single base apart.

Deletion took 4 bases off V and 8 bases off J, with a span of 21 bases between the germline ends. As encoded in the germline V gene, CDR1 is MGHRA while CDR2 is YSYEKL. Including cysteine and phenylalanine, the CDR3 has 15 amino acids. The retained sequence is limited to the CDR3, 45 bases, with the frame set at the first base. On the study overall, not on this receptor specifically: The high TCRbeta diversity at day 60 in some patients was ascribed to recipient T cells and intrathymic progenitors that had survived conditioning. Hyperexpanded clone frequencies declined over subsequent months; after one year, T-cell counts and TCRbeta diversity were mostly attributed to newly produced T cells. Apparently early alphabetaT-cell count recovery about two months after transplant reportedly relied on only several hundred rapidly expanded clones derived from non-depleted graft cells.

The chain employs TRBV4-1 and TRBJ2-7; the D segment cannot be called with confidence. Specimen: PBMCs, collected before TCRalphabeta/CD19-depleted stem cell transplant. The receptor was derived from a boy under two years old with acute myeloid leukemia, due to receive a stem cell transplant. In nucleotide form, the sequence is TGCGCCAGCAGCCCTTATGGGCTAGATCCCCTACAGCAGTACTTC. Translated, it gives CASSPYGLDPLQQYF.